The 5 T cell receptor beta chains below were found in one sample sequenced in a study of blood T cell repertoires in COVID-19. TCRdb keeps only in-frame clones here, not all; method: immunoSEQ multiplex PCR. The table has about 290,000 clones, 85% to 90% seen once. Sequences were obtained from peripheral blood. The receptors were sampled from a woman in her 30s with COVID-19, enrolled during active disease.

This clone has a count of ten or more. This chain links TRBV28 with TRBJ1-1; D gene ambiguous. Per germline, CDR1 MDHEN and CDR2 SYDVKM. The CDR3 extends over 14 amino acids. Trimming took off 7 bases at V and 9 bases at J, with 21 bases between the two ends. The CDR3, as DNA: TGTGCCAGCATCATGACTGCTACCACTCGAAAAGCTTTCTTT. It specifies CASIMTATTRKAFF. Combining the CDR3 with reference TRBV28 and TRBJ1-1 gives the whole variable domain DVKVTQSSRYLVKRTGEKVFLECVQDMDHENMFWYRQDPGLGLRLIYFSYDVKMKEKGDIPEGYSVSREKKERFSLILESASTNQTSMYLCASIMTATTRKAFFGQGTRLTVV.

The V and J genes are TRBV6-5 and TRBJ1-5, with 8 positions matching TRBD1. Trimming took 6 bases from V and 7 from J; bases not matched to a gene: 11. From germline, CDR1 is MNHEY and CDR2 SVGAGI. CDR3 length: 15 amino acids. The CDR3 is CASRRSGTGNQPQHF. Written as DNA, the CDR3 is TGTGCCAGCAGGCGCTCCGGGACAGGTAACCAGCCCCAGCATTTT.

This chain uses TRBV30 with TRBJ1-2; the D gene is possibly TRBD1 (6 bases). V was shortened by 3 bases and J by 7 bases, with 18 bases between the two germline ends. The V gene's germline CDR1 is GTSNPN and CDR2 SVGIG (reference sequence). CDR3 length: 14 amino acids. Here the CDR3 reads CAWRGPDTGFGYTF. CDR3 bases: TGTGCCTGGAGGGGGCCCGACACAGGGTTTGGCTACACCTTC.

The chain links TRBV11-2 to TRBJ2-5; 7 nucleotides line up with TRBD1. Per the germline V gene, CDR1 is SGHAT and CDR2 is FQNNGV. The trim removed 1 base at V and 0 bases at J, leaving 5 bases unmatched. CDR3 length equals 16 residues. The CDR3 here is CASSLGGGWYQETQYF. DNA of the CDR3: TGTGCCAGCAGCTTAGGAGGGGGCTGGTACCAAGAGACCCAGTACTTC.

The chain recombines TRBV6-6 with TRBJ2-3; TRBD1 aligns across 9 bases. Germline V CDR1 and CDR2: MNHNY, SVGAGI (reference sequence). After removal of 2 bases from V and 6 bases from J, the junction contained 6 bases not matched to a gene. This CDR3 spans 15 amino acids. The CDR3 is CASSYTTGTGDTQYF. The DNA for the CDR3 is TGTGCCAGCAGTTACACGACAGGGACAGGGGATACGCAGTATTTT.